The 12 T cell receptor beta chains given below trace back to one sample, sequenced in a study of Graves' ophthalmopathy and Graves' hyperthyroidism. Amplification of TCR beta CDR3 regions used RNA transcripts. First-round RT-PCR employed HTBI primers, with a second-round multiplex PCR after it. TCRdb passed the multiplex PCR reads through MiXCR, listing each CDR3 protein once. The sample lists roughly 600,000 distinct CDR3 sequences; 35% to 45% were seen once. The sample taken for sequencing was peripheral blood or thyroid tissue (not recorded which). The receptors here all came from an adult man with Graves' hyperthyroidism.

This clonotype occurred many times. The rearrangement links TRBV20-1 to TRBJ1-3; D possibly corresponds to TRBD1 (5 bases). This CDR3 is built from 11 residues. The V and J ends lost 1 base and 9 bases respectively, with 7 bases between them. In germline, CDR1 is DFQATT, CDR2 SNEGSKA (reference sequence). This CDR3 is CSARVGRTIYF. The CDR3 nucleotides read TGCAGTGCTAGAGTGGGGCGCACCATATATTTT.

In this sample, this clonotype turned up many times. The chain combines TRBV4-1 with TRBJ2-5, with D perhaps given as TRBD1 or TRBD2 (6 bases each). This CDR3 spans 15 amino acids. V was cut by 3 bases and J by 4 bases, with 15 bases left in between. Germline CDR1 is MGHRA and CDR2 is YSYEKL. CDR3 coding DNA: TGCGCCAGCAGCCAGGAAGAGGGGGGACGAGAGACCCAGTACTTC. Translation: CASSQEEGGRETQYF.

The chain employs TRBV7-9 and TRBJ1-2, with D possibly TRBD1 on 6 matching bases. This CDR3 is 16 amino acids long. CDR1 is SEHNR, CDR2 FQNEAQ, per germline (reference sequence). The V and J ends lost 3 bases and 2 bases respectively, with 16 bases between them. The CDR3 sequence is CASSFRGGQTNYGYTF. The DNA of the CDR3 is TGTGCCAGCAGCTTCCGGGGTGGACAGACCAACTATGGCTACACCTTC.

This clonotype has just a few counts. This chain uses TRBV2 with TRBJ1-3; D is uncertain. The CDR3 sequence is 18 residues long. Trimming stripped 3 bases from V and 0 bases from J, with 18 bases between. Per germline, CDR1 SNHLY and CDR2 FYNNEI. The CDR3 DNA follows: TGTGCCAGCAGTGACTCCCCGGTCCCTGGGAGCTCTGGAAACACCATATATTTT. Its protein product is CASSDSPVPGSSGNTIYF.

This clonotype was recorded a few times. V gene TRBV5-1 combines with J gene TRBJ1-2, with 10 bases fitting TRBD1. V trimming: 3 bases; J trimming: 4 bases; junction bases outside the gene matches: 9. The CDR3 runs to 16 residues. Germline V CDR1 and CDR2: SGHRS, YFSETQ. For the CDR3, the DNA is TGCGCCAGCAGCTCGGGCGGGACAGGGGTCTTCTATGGCTACACCTTC. It specifies CASSSGGTGVFYGYTF.

In its sample, this clonotype was seen many times. The chain has TRBV2 and TRBJ2-6; weak D call: TRBD1 (5 bases). This CDR3 has 17 residues. The V gene lost 4 bases and the J gene lost 1 base, with 14 bases spanning the gap. Per germline, CDR1 SNHLY and CDR2 FYNNEI. The CDR3 DNA sequence: TGTGCCAGCAGTGGTTCCAGGGTCGGTTCTGGGGCCAACGTCCTGACTTTC. This gives the protein CASSGSRVGSGANVLTF.

This clonotype was picked up many times. This chain connects TRBV4-1 to TRBJ1-4, with no clear D. Trimming stripped 1 base from V and 4 bases from J, with 7 bases between. Germline lookup yields CDR1 MGHRA and CDR2 YSYEKL. This CDR3 comprises 14 residues. The CDR3 DNA sequence: TGCGCCAGCAGCCAAGCAGTATATAATGAAAAACTGTTTTTT. Residues: CASSQAVYNEKLFF.

This clonotype was seen ten or more times. The chain uses TRBV7-9 and TRBJ1-4, with 7 bases aligning to TRBD1. CDR3 size: 15 residues. Germline V gene lookup returns CDR1 SEHNR and CDR2 FQNEAQ (reference sequence). Trimming removed 3 bases from V and 7 bases from J; junction bases left unmatched: 8. CDR3 in amino acids: CASSFVQGVREKLFF. The DNA for the CDR3 is TGTGCCAGCAGCTTCGTTCAGGGGGTCCGTGAAAAACTGTTTTTT.

The chain carries TRBV5-5 and TRBJ2-5; 14 bases align to TRBD2. Germline CDR1 SGHKS, CDR2 YYEKEE (reference sequence). The CDR3 runs to 20 residues. V was pared by 1 base and J by 3 bases, with 14 bases of the junction left unmatched. In DNA, the CDR3 is TGTGCCAGCAGCTTGCCTCCGGGACTAGCGGGGGAACCGACCAAAGAGACCCAGTACTTC. This codes for CASSLPPGLAGEPTKETQYF. Based on the CDR3 plus reference TRBV5-5 and TRBJ2-5, the full variable domain is DAGVTQSPTHLIKTRGQQVTLRCSPISGHKSVSWYQQVLGQGPQFIFQYYEKEERGRGNFPDRFSARQFPNYSSELNVNALLLGDSALYLCASSLPPGLAGEPTKETQYFGPGTRLLVL.

This clonotype was counted many times. The J gene is TRBJ1-4, the V gene TRBV7-2; D possibly corresponds to TRBD1 (6 bases). V was pared by 1 base and J by 8 bases, with 17 bases between. This CDR3 comprises 16 residues. Germline assignment: CDR1 SGHTA and CDR2 FQGNSA. The CDR3 protein is CASSLDQPGVAEKLFF. CDR3 DNA sequence: TGTGCCAGCAGCTTAGACCAGCCAGGGGTTGCGGAAAAACTGTTTTTT.

This clonotype was detected ten times or more. This sequence joins TRBV29-1 and TRBJ1-2, with D maybe TRBD1 (6 bases). Trimming stripped 8 bases from V and 3 bases from J, with 22 bases between. Germline CDR1 and CDR2: SQVTM and ANQGSEA. CDR3 length equals 15 residues. The CDR3 nucleotides read TGCAGCTCCCCCTTGTTGAGCGGGGGGCACTATGGCTACACCTTC. Translated, it gives CSSPLLSGGHYGYTF.

This clonotype was counted ten times or more. The chain has TRBV19 and TRBJ2-7; possible D gene TRBD1, 6 bases. Trimming stripped 1 base from V and 3 bases from J, with 13 bases between. The germline gives CDR1 LNHDA, CDR2 SQIVND (reference sequence). This CDR3 has 15 residues. The CDR3: CASSIVVGANYEQYF. The CDR3, as DNA: TGTGCCAGTAGTATAGTTGTGGGGGCGAACTACGAGCAGTACTTC.